This T cell receptor beta chain was profiled in a study of human T cells and chemical hapten exposure. Study conclusions and caveats: The number of TCRs above 1 in 1000 frequency did not change after DPC sensitization.

The template was total RNA from unfractionated whole blood. This clonotype was seen many times. Its matching antigen is unknown. Individual cDNA molecules had unique molecular identifiers attached to them by the library. MiXCR, run by TCRdb on the 5' RACE reads, gives a single entry per CDR3 protein. The data hold 65,000 to 95,000 distinct CDR3 sequences, with approximately 7.7% observed a single time. Trimming cost V 6 bases and J 2 bases; bases outside gene matches: 4. This CDR3 is built from 13 residues. Germline V gene data show CDR1 as DFQATT and CDR2 as SNEGSKA (reference sequence). The chain joins TRBV20-1 to TRBJ2-7; TRBD2 matches at 10 bases. The sequence was collected from a male donor in good health. This CDR3 reads CSARGTSAYEQYF. For the CDR3, the DNA is TGCAGTGCCCGAGGGACTAGCGCCTACGAGCAGTACTTC.